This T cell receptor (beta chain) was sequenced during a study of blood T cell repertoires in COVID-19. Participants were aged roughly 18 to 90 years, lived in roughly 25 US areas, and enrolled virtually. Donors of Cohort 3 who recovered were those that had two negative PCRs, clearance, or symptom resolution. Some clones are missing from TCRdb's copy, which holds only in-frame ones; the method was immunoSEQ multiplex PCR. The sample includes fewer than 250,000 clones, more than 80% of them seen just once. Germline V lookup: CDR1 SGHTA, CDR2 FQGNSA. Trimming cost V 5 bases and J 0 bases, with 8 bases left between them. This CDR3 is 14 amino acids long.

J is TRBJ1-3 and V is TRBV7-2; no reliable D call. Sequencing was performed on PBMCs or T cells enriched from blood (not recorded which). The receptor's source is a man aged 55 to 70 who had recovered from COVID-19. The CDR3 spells CASSPRYSGNTIYF. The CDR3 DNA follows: TGTGCCAGCAGCCCTCGGTACTCTGGAAACACCATATATTTT.